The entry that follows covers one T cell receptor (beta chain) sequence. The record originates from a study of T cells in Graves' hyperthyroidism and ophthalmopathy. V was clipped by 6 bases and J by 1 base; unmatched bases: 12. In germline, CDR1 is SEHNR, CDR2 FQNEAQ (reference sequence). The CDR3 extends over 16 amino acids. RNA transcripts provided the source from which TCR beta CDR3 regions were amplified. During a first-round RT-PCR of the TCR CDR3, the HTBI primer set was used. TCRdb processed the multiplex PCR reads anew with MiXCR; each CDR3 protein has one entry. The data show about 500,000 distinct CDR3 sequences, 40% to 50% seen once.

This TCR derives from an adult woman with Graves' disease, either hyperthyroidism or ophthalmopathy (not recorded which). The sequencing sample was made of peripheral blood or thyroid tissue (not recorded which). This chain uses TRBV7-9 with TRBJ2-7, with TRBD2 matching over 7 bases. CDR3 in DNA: TGTGCCAGCAGTGGCCTAGGAGCGGGACTATCCTACGAGCAGTACTTC. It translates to CASSGLGAGLSYEQYF.